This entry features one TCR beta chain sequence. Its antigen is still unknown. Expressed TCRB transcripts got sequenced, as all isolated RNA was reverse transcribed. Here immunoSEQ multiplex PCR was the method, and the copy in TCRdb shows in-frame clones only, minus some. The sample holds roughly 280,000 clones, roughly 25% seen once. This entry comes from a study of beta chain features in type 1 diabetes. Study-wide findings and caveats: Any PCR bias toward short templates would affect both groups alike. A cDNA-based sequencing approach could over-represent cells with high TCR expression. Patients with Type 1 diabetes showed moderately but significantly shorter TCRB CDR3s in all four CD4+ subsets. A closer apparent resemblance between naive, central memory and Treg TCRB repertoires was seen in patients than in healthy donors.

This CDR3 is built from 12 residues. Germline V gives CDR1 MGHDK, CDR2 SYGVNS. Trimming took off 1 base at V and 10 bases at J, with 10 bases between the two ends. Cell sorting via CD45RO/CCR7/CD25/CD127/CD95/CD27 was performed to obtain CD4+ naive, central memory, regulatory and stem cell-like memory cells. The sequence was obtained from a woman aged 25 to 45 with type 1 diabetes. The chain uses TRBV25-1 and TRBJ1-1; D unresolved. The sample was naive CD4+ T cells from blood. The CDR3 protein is CASSESFRGAFF. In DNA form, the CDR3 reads TGTGCCAGCAGTGAATCCTTCCGGGGAGCTTTCTTT. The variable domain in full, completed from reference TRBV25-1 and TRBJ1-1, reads EADIYQTPRYLVIGTGKKITLECSQTMGHDKMYWYQQDPGMELHLIHYSYGVNSTEKGDLSSESTVSRIRTEHFPLTLESARPSHTSQYLCASSESFRGAFFGQGTRLTVV.